One sample yielded the 4 T cell receptor beta chains listed below, sequenced in a study of tumor-infiltrating lymphocytes in primary liver carcinoma. Unsorted whole blood yielded the blood RNA, and germline DNA was also extracted. TCR beta cDNA was reverse-transcribed from about 500 ng of total RNA. The reaction used a constant-region primer and ProtoScript II reverse transcriptase. For TCR beta, libraries were produced by three nested multiplex PCR rounds using slightly modified ARM-PCR. Running ten to eleven cycles apiece, the first two PCR rounds relied on TRBV1-TRBV30 forward primers together with a C-beta reverse primer. TCRdb used MiXCR to reprocess the multiplex PCR reads, holding one entry per CDR3 protein. Of around 330,000 distinct CDR3 sequences in the sample, 50% to 70% were seen once. Sequencing was carried out using peripheral blood. Receptor source: a man between 35 and 55 years old with primary liver carcinoma and hepatitis B virus infection.

Note on this clonotype: This may come from a read error, since a much larger clone is one base off. The CDR3, as DNA: TGCAGCGCCCTAGGGGGGGAGGGCACTGAAGTTTTCTTT. This sequence encodes CSALGGEGTEVFF. The rearrangement links TRBV29-1 to TRBJ1-1; a weak D match, TRBD1 (6 bases). The CDR3 runs to 13 residues. CDR1 SQVTM and CDR2 ANQGSEA come from the germline V gene.

Remarks on this clonotype: Just one base apart from a much larger clone, this may be a read error. Because the CDR3 is missing its conserved closing phenylalanine or tryptophan, this is likely a read error. V gene TRBV10-3 combines with J gene TRBJ2-5; no clear D. V lost 7 bases and J lost 5, with 14 bases in between. This CDR3 spans 13 amino acids. Looked up from germline, CDR1 is ENHRY and CDR2 is SYGVKD. The CDR3 region has the DNA TGTGCCATCAACAAAAACTCCGAGGAGACCCAGTACCTC. Translated, it gives CAINKNSEETQYL.

Remarks on this clonotype: A read error is possible here, since a much larger clone lies one base away. J is TRBJ2-4 and V is TRBV4-1; 7 bases are a match to TRBD1. CDR1 is MGHRA and CDR2 is YSYEKL in the germline V gene. The CDR3 extends over 16 amino acids. The chain's CDR3 is CVSSARQGLAKNIQYF. The CDR3 nucleotides read TGCGTCAGCAGCGCACGACAGGGATTAGCCAAAAACATTCAGTACTTC.

To note about this clonotype: This may be a read error, as it is one base from a much larger clone. The chain has TRBV12-3 or TRBV12-4 and TRBJ1-5; D possibly corresponds to TRBD1 (6 bases). The CDR3 runs 15 residues. The CDR3: CACSLQGTFNQPQHF. The DNA for the CDR3 is TGTGCCTGCAGCCTACAGGGAACATTTAATCAGCCCCAGCATTTT.